Below, one T cell receptor beta chain is given with its context. Its antigen remains unknown. Presence of unique molecular identifiers characterized the TCR beta cDNA libraries. A population of roughly 0.95 to 10 million T cells gave rise to approximately 530,000 cDNA molecules. TCRdb re-derived calls from the PCR reads in MiXCR, one entry per CDR3 protein. Of 750,000 to 950,000 distinct CDR3 sequences in the sample, approximately 53% were seen once. This sample is part of a study of post-analysis software for immune sequencing data. Looking at the study overall: There were relapsing-remitting, secondary progressive and progressive-relapsing multiple sclerosis among the disease courses included.

Per the germline V gene, CDR1 is SGHKS and CDR2 is YYEKEE (reference sequence). This CDR3 is built from 13 residues. Trimming took off 4 bases at V and 8 bases at J, with 15 bases between the two ends. The study's findings and limits: TRBV segments more frequent in patients than in controls numbered five and included TRBV5-6, TRBV5-1 and TRBV20-1. Same-batch samples co-clustered strongly by F measure.

This clonotype originated in a girl between 5 and 17 years old with multiple sclerosis. Sequenced sample: blood. This rearrangement joins TRBV5-5 to TRBJ1-1, with D possibly TRBD1 on 6 matching bases. The CDR3 protein is CASSPTPDSEAFF. Written as DNA, the CDR3 is TGTGCCAGCAGCCCTACTCCGGACAGCGAAGCTTTCTTT.